Only a few counts were recorded for the clone carrying this TCR beta chain. Its specificity is not known. The data were obtained in a study of T cell repertoires in cytomegalovirus infection. Study details: CMV infection together with matching HLA type was indicated by public TCR beta signatures. The study, taken as a whole, reports: HLA-C-restricted, CMV-specific TCR beta clonotypes were dominant ex vivo.

Germline V gives CDR1 MDHEN, CDR2 SYDVKM. The CDR3 is 16 residues long. V was clipped by 2 bases and J by 5 bases, with 18 bases between them. Using its own MiXCR run on the reads, TCRdb lists one record per CDR3 protein. The sample shows roughly 760,000 distinct CDR3 sequences, 35% to 40% of them seen only once. Sequenced input: PBMCs. V is TRBV28 and J is TRBJ1-2; D is perhaps TRBD1 (6 bases). The receptor comes from a human donor in good health (CMV status not recorded). Some clones in this sample may be carry-over from other donors' samples. The CDR3 loop reads CASSLPGEGEAYGYTF. The CDR3 DNA reads TGTGCCAGCAGTTTACCGGGGGAGGGGGAGGCATATGGCTACACCTTC.